This T cell receptor (beta chain) emerged from a study of blood T cell repertoires in COVID-19 (dated by TCRdb to about 2020). Describing the broader study: Samples from collaborators originated in the United States, Italy and Spain and spanned both the acute and convalescent phases of COVID-19. The sample metadata nearly always contained a de-identified subject ID, COVID-19 status, age in years and sex. The samples were drawn from two sources: the first 160 participants of the ongoing ImmuneRACE study, and 950 to 1,500 subjects contributed by 6 global collaborators. A freely available public database, intended as a resource for researchers studying the immune response to SARS-CoV-2, is where the repertoires were released. The prospective study material was composed of cDNA or gDNA derived from T cells, B-cell-depleted T cells, or PBMCs. Deeply sampled blood TCRbeta repertoires from subjects exposed to, actively infected with, or recovered from COVID-19 were included in the dataset. HLA class I and class II types, where available, came from metadata supplied by the sample provider rather than from assay-based typing.

Each collaborating institution followed its own protocols to collect whole blood in K2EDTA tubes. For TCRbeta analysis, collaborator samples were shipped as frozen whole blood, as isolated PBMCs, or as DNA extracted from either sample type. Broader findings and caveats from the paper: The quantity of clinical and demographic metadata differed by source and by participant and was supplied without curation.

The immunoSEQ Assay, a bias-controlled multiplex PCR, was used to amplify TCRbeta CDR3 regions from genomic DNA. In the original analysis: Within the assay, amplification of reference gene primers was used to estimate how many nucleated cells each sample contained. Sequence reads were collapsed and filtered to measure the absolute abundance of every unique TCRbeta CDR3 rearrangement. Productive Simpson clonality was computed per sample as the square root of Simpson's diversity index over productive rearrangements. As stored in TCRdb, this immuneACCESS dataset retains in-frame rearrangements with V and J assigned. A fraction of the clones does not appear; measured against another copy, unresolved V genes explain less than half of the discrepancy, and the remainder lacks a known reason. V and J calls and clone size come straight from that table; D and trimming were deduced from the DNA. Recorded for this sample are 55,000 to 85,000 clones; about nine tenths of them occurred a single time. The ten largest clones take up roughly a tenth of the sample.

From the cysteine through the phenylalanine, the CDR3 covers 12 amino acids. Of all the DNA, just the CDR3 is kept, 36 bases in frame from base 1. The junction carries 10 bases between V and J, which are trimmed by 4 bases and 4 bases respectively. The CDR1 and CDR2 encoded by the germline V gene are SQVTM and ANQGSEA. Turning to this clone: The specificity of this receptor is unknown. No base quality information exists; no much larger clone differs at one position.

The material sequenced was peripheral blood. The chain was built from TRBV29-1 and TRBJ1-1, with TRBD1 tentatively as D gene (5 bases match). The sequence was collected from a woman younger than 30 with acute or convalescent COVID-19. The DNA is TGCAGCGTTGTAACAGGAAGCACTGAAGCTTTCTTT. Translated, it gives CSVVTGSTEAFF. The CDR3 plus the reference TRBV29-1 and TRBJ1-1 genes for the other parts give the full variable domain: SAVISQKPSRDICQRGTSLTIQCQVDSQVTMMFWYRQQPGQSLTLIATANQGSEATYESGFVIDKFPISRPNLTFSTLTVSNMSPEDSSIYLCSVVTGSTEAFFGQGTRLTVV.